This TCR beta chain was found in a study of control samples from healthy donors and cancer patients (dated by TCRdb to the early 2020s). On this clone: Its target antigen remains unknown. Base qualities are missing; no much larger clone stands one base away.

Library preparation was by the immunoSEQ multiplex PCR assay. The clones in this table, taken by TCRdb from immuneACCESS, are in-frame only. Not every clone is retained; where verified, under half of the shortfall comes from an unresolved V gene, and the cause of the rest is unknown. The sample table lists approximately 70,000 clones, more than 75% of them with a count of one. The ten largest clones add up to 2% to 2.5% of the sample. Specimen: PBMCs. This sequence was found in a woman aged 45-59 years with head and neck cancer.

The encoded CDR3 is CASSPLFGYTF. The DNA sequence is TGTGCCAGCAGCCCGCTTTTCGGCTACACCTTC. This sequence uses TRBV7-9 and TRBJ1-2, with the identity of the D gene unclear. V sheds 5 bases and J sheds 8 bases, leaving 9 bases between their ends. The CDR3 measures 11 amino acids from cysteine to phenylalanine. Here the CDR3 DNA is all that survives: 33 bases in frame from base 1. Looking up the germline V gene (reference sequence) yields CDR1 SEHNR and CDR2 FQNEAQ.